This is a list of T cell receptor beta chains from one sample in a study of monozygotic twins with inflammatory bowel disease. TCRdb re-called the 5' RACE reads, yielding one record per CDR3 amino acid sequence without DNA. The listing records around 450,000 distinct CDR3 sequences. Sequencing used blood. The receptors come from a human donor with ulcerative colitis or Crohn's disease, or a healthy co-twin of an affected twin (not recorded which). Each CDR3 is given with its conserved first and last residue.

V	J	CDR3
TRBV6-2/TRBV6-3	TRBJ2-7	CASSYQGAPYEQYF
TRBV6-2/TRBV6-3	TRBJ2-3	CASGRATRTDTQYF
TRBV5-1	TRBJ1-2	CASSLDSGRYGYTF
TRBV4-2	TRBJ2-3	CASSQDWGRGPTDTQYF
TRBV4-3	TRBJ2-1	CASSQESAGVGNEQFF
TRBV18	TRBJ1-2	CASSPGQGVHYGYTF
TRBV4-3	TRBJ2-7	CASSQSDSPNYEQYF
TRBV20-1	TRBJ2-7	CSASGGTSYEQYF
TRBV28	TRBJ2-7	CASTGKIYEQYF
TRBV10-3	TRBJ2-2	CAITAAENTGELFF
TRBV12-3/TRBV12-4	TRBJ2-3	CASRAGTGIEGLYF
TRBV7-9	TRBJ1-1	CASSTPTGKNTEAFF
TRBV12-3/TRBV12-4	TRBJ2-1	CASSNDGTIRNEQFF
TRBV7-2	TRBJ2-7	CASSRTVYEQYF
TRBV18	TRBJ2-1	CASSPPGTGSNEQFF
TRBV27	TRBJ2-3	CASSLLRDAISTDTQYF
TRBV12-3/TRBV12-4	TRBJ1-3	CASSTTSSGNTIYF
TRBV15	TRBJ1-2	CATSRDGPLYGYTF
TRBV29-1	TRBJ1-1	CSVGAGLGGRNTEAFF
TRBV5-1	TRBJ2-3	CASSLGALDFYTDTQYF
TRBV2	TRBJ1-1	CASSVARITHTEAFF
TRBV5-1	TRBJ1-4	CASSWTGTGEEKLFF
TRBV5-1	TRBJ2-5	CASSPGQAETQYF